This TCR beta chain derives from a study of T-cell memory formation after mild COVID-19. Germline CDR1 is MNHNY and CDR2 is SVGAGI (reference sequence). V dropped 2 bases and J dropped 8; count of bases not matched to a gene: 2. CDR3 length: 14 amino acids. MiXCR, run by TCRdb on the 5' RACE reads, gives a single entry per CDR3 protein. The top ten clones hold about 8.2% of a sample with fewer than 600,000 distinct CDR3 sequences, less than 25% of them seen once. The sequence was obtained from an adult woman who had mild COVID-19 (a few samples of this study predate the infection). Cell type and time point are not known. V usage is TRBV6-6 and J usage is TRBJ2-3, with TRBD2 matching 12 bases. Sequencing input: PBMCs or a T cell subset sorted from them (not recorded which). The chain's CDR3 is CASSYPGLAGTQYF. Written as DNA, the CDR3 is TGTGCCAGCAGTTACCCGGGACTAGCGGGTACGCAGTATTTT.